This T cell receptor beta chain was identified in a study of human T cells and chemical hapten exposure. Germline V gene sequence: CDR1 SGHDN, CDR2 FVKESK. This CDR3 contains 13 residues. Trimming stripped 3 bases from V and 0 bases from J, with 5 bases between. This clonotype was picked up many times. Sample time point: pre-sensitization, week 0. Treatment in this sample: therapeutic diphenylcyclopropenone sensitization with weekly scalp DPC. Via MiXCR, TCRdb re-called the RACE reads, giving one row per CDR3 protein. Of about 300,000 distinct CDR3 sequences in the sample, 5% to 6.5% were seen once. The origin of this receptor is a woman aged 18-29 years with alopecia areata. Some clones in this sample may be carry-over from other donors' samples. Sequencing was performed on whole blood, taken in connection with sensitization to the hapten diphenylcyclopropenone (DPC). The V and J genes are TRBV14 and TRBJ1-1; D unresolved. The CDR3 spells CASSQEMNTEAFF. DNA of the CDR3: TGTGCCAGCAGCCAGGAAATGAACACTGAAGCTTTCTTT.